The clone carrying this T cell receptor beta chain was observed once. The sample carries other DNA sequences with the same CDR3. The record originates from a study of control samples from healthy donors and cancer patients. Per the germline V gene, CDR1 is SEHNR and CDR2 is FQNEAQ (reference sequence). Trimming took 4 bases from V and 1 from J, leaving 9 bases between them. The CDR3 is 14 amino acids. Data came from immunoSEQ multiplex PCR; TCRdb stores just in-frame clones and leaves some out. The sample contains some 64,000 clones, around 87% of which appear only once. The sequence derives from a woman aged 45-65 years with head and neck cancer. This rearrangement joins TRBV7-9 to TRBJ2-3; D is possibly TRBD1 (6 bases). The sample was PBMCs. The CDR3 region is CASSSGQRTDTQYF. The CDR3 DNA reads as TGTGCCAGCAGCTCCGGACAGCGCACAGATACGCAGTATTTT.